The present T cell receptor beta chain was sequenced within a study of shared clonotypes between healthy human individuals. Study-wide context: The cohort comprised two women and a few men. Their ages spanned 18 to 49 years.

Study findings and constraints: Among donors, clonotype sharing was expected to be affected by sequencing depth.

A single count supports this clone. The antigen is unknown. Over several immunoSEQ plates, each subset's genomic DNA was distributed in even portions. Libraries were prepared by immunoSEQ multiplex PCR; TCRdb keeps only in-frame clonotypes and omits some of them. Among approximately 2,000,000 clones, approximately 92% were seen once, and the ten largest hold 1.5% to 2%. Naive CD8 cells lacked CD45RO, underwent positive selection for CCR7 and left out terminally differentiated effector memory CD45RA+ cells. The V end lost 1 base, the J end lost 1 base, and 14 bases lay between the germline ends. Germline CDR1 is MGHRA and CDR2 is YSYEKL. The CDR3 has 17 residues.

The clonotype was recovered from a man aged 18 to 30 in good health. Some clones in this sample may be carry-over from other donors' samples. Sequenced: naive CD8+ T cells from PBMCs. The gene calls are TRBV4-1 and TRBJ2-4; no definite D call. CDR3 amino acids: CASSQVAGVLAKNIQYF. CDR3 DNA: TGCGCCAGCAGCCAAGTTGCTGGGGTACTGGCCAAAAACATTCAGTACTTC.